A single sample is the source of the 2 T cell receptor beta chains below, sequenced in a study of CD8+ T cells in alopecia areata. The sequencing template was cDNA reverse transcribed from extracted RNA. Sequenced by immunoSEQ multiplex PCR; TCRdb stores in-frame clones only, minus some. In the table there are hundreds of thousands of clones, 67% of which are singletons. Here the sequenced sample was CD4+ T cells sorted from blood, taken at week 0. The receptors stem from a human donor with alopecia areata.

The gene calls are TRBV30 and TRBJ1-1, with TRBD1 identical over 9 bases. CDR3 length: 12 amino acids. The germline gives CDR1 GTSNPN, CDR2 SVGIG (reference sequence). With 8 bases clipped from V and 3 bases from J, the junction kept 4 bases outside the gene matches. DNA of the CDR3: TGTGCCGGGGACAGGGAACACACTGAAGCTTTCTTT. Its protein product is CAGDREHTEAFF.

The chain recombines TRBV5-1 with TRBJ2-7, with TRBD1 matching over 11 bases. The V gene's germline CDR1 is SGHRS and CDR2 YFSETQ. The CDR3 consists of 15 residues. The ends lost 4 bases at V and 4 bases at J; junction bases unmatched: 7. This CDR3 reads CASSVSGTGGYEQYF. Here the CDR3 DNA reads TGCGCCAGCAGCGTCTCCGGGACAGGGGGATACGAGCAGTACTTC.